One and the same sample provided the 10 T cell receptor beta chains below, sequenced in a study of control samples from healthy donors and cancer patients. The table came from immunoSEQ multiplex PCR; TCRdb's copy has only in-frame clones and leaves some out. This sample carries 95,000 to 110,000 clones, approximately 90% of them seen once, and the ten largest clones take approximately 19%. The sample comprised PBMCs. These receptors were collected from a man in his sixties with lung cancer.

The J gene is TRBJ2-1, the V gene TRBV9; 7 bases line up with TRBD2. The V gene's germline CDR1 is SGDLS and CDR2 YYNGEE. The CDR3 is 15 residues long. Germline trimming cut 3 bases from V and 0 bases from J; bases unmatched to any gene: 3. The CDR3 is CASSERGSSYNEQFF. The DNA of the CDR3 is TGTGCCAGCAGCGAGCGGGGTAGCTCCTACAATGAGCAGTTCTTC.

J is TRBJ1-2 and V is TRBV3-1 (or the pseudogene TRBV3-2); D unresolved. The V gene's germline CDR1 is LGHDT and CDR2 YNNKEL (reference sequence). The CDR3 length is 11 residues. V lost 3 bases, J lost 8 bases, and 7 bases lay in between. CDR3 amino acids: CASSHSRGYTF. The DNA for the CDR3 is TGTGCCAGCAGCCACTCACGCGGCTACACCTTC.

The table lists this clone with a count of one. V gene TRBV5-8 combines with J gene TRBJ2-1; TRBD1 is a possible D gene (6 bases). Germline V CDR1 and CDR2: SGHTS, YDEGEE. The CDR3 loop spans 15 amino acids. V lost 6 bases and J 4 bases, leaving 17 bases between the germline ends. The CDR3 coding sequence is TGTGCCAGCACCACGGGACACAGTTTTTACAATGAGCAGTTCTTC. This gives the protein CASTTGHSFYNEQFF.

This chain links TRBV25-1 with TRBJ1-4, with D uncertain. With 7 bases removed from V and 0 bases from J, the gap between germline ends came to 15 bases. From germline, CDR1 is MGHDK and CDR2 SYGVNS. The CDR3 is made up of 16 amino acids. In nucleotides, the CDR3 is TGTGCCAGCACTCGGTCGGTAACCGCAACTAATGAAAAACTGTTTTTT. It yields the protein CASTRSVTATNEKLFF.

Comment on this clone: An end of the junction does not agree with germline; a read error may underlie this. The V and J genes are TRBV5-1 and TRBJ1-1, with D unclear. Germline assignment: CDR1 SGHRS and CDR2 YFSETQ. The CDR3 is made up of 13 amino acids. The CDR3 DNA follows: TGCGCCAGCAGCTCAACAATTAACAGTGAAGCTTTCTTT. This sequence encodes CASSSTINSEAFF. The full variable domain, completed using reference TRBV5-1 and TRBJ1-1, is KAGVTQTPRYLIKTRGQQVTLSCSPISGHRSVSWYQQTPGQGLQFLFEYFSETQRNKGNFPGRFSGRQFSNSRSEMNVSTLELGDSALYLCASSSTINSEAFFGQGTRLTVV.

The V call is TRBV5-1, the J call TRBJ2-1; perhaps TRBD1 as D (5 bases). This CDR3 contains 14 residues. The ends were cut back, 0 bases at V and 4 bases at J, with 8 bases in the middle. Germline values: CDR1 SGHRS, CDR2 YFSETQ. CDR3 amino acids: CASSLGQTYNEQFF. The CDR3 region has the DNA TGCGCCAGCAGCTTGGGACAGACGTACAATGAGCAGTTCTTC.

The rearrangement joins TRBV21-1 to TRBJ2-7; the table's D call, TRBD1, was not checked against the DNA. TRBV21-1 is assigned pseudogene status. The CDR3 covers 14 residues. The CDR3 protein is CASPTGDITYEQYF. CDR3 DNA sequence: TGTGCCAGCCCTACAGGGGATATAACCTACGAGCAGTACTTC.

This clone was seen only once. The chain carries TRBV3-1 (or the pseudogene TRBV3-2) and TRBJ2-7; no clear D. CDR1 LGHDT and CDR2 YNNKEL come from the germline V gene (reference sequence). Deletions cut 1 base from V and 4 bases from J, with 11 bases between. The CDR3 contains 14 residues. Here the CDR3 reads CASSQGNVGYEQYF. The CDR3 nucleotides read TGTGCCAGCAGCCAAGGGAATGTGGGTTACGAGCAGTACTTC.

This chain links TRBV10-3 with TRBJ1-5, with D perhaps matching TRBD1 (5 bases). This CDR3 is built from 14 residues. V lost 2 bases and J 1 base, leaving 6 bases between the germline ends. Germline V gives CDR1 ENHRY, CDR2 SYGVKD. The CDR3 bases are TGTGCCATCAGTGAGGGACAAAGCAATCAGCCCCAGCATTTT. Its translation: CAISEGQSNQPQHF.

The rearrangement joins TRBV2 to TRBJ2-7; D might be TRBD1 (6 bases). Trimming took 6 bases from V and 1 from J, leaving 16 bases between them. The CDR3 loop spans 15 amino acids. Germline values: CDR1 SNHLY, CDR2 FYNNEI. In nucleotides, the CDR3 is TGTGCCAGCAGCCGTGACAGGCCCCCTTCCTACGAGCAGTACTTC. This encodes CASSRDRPPSYEQYF.